Described below is a single T cell receptor beta chain sequence and its context. Using immunoSEQ multiplex PCR, the repertoire was profiled, and TCRdb retains in-frame clones only, with some absent. Of millions of clones detected, around 94% appear once; the ten largest clones hold 0.14%. Unmatched junction bases numbered 8, after V lost 5 bases and J lost 7 bases. The CDR3 has 15 amino acids. CDR1 is SNHLY, CDR2 FYNNEI, per germline. The source of the sample is a study of shared clonotypes between healthy human individuals. This chain connects TRBV2 to TRBJ2-7, with TRBD2 identical over 13 bases. Sequencing was performed on naive CD4+ T cells sorted from blood. The subset here: CD45RA+ positively selected. The sequence came from a man aged 18-30 years in good health. CDR3 sequence: CASSSGTSGTQEQYF. DNA of the CDR3: TGTGCCAGCAGTTCGGGGACTAGCGGGACTCAAGAGCAGTACTTC.